One and the same sample provided the 15 T cell receptor beta chains below, sequenced in a study of T cells after yellow fever vaccination. TCRdb re-called the 5' RACE reads through MiXCR, storing one row per CDR3 protein. The data contain about 300,000 distinct CDR3 sequences, around 7.3% of them seen just once; the ten biggest clones take up 15% to 20%. The sequencing here drew on PBMCs, taken around 45 days after the first yellow fever vaccination. The receptors were sampled from a man aged 18-30 years who received the YFV17D yellow fever vaccine.

The CDR3 DNA follows: TGCAGCGTTGATCTAGACGTCCAAGAGACCCAGTACTTC. It yields the protein CSVDLDVQETQYF. The V gene is TRBV29-1, the J gene TRBJ2-5; D remains ambiguous. Deletions cut 3 bases from V and 1 base from J, with 9 bases between. Germline loops: CDR1 SQVTM, CDR2 ANQGSEA. The CDR3 is 13 residues long. Using reference TRBV29-1 and TRBJ2-5 for the parts outside the CDR3, the full variable domain is SAVISQKPSRDICQRGTSLTIQCQVDSQVTMMFWYRQQPGQSLTLIATANQGSEATYESGFVIDKFPISRPNLTFSTLTVSNMSPEDSSIYLCSVDLDVQETQYFGPGTRLLVL.

This clonotype was observed at least ten times. The chain joins TRBV3-1 to TRBJ2-7; 8 bases fit TRBD2. Losses at the gene ends were 0 bases for V and 6 bases for J; bases not matched to a gene: 4. The CDR3 length is 14 residues. The germline V gene has CDR1 LGHDT and CDR2 YNNKEL (reference sequence). As DNA, the CDR3 is TGTGCCAGCAGCCAAGACCGGGGGGGCGGCGAGCAGTACGTC. Amino acid sequence: CASSQDRGGGEQYV.

The chain has TRBV10-3 and TRBJ1-2; no clear D. Looked up from germline, CDR1 is ENHRY and CDR2 is SYGVKD. Deletions cut 7 bases from V and 5 bases from J, with 20 bases between. The CDR3 is made up of 15 amino acids. DNA for the CDR3: TGTGCCATCAATCCTCTTTCGGGTCCTTCGTATGGCTACACCTTC. Translated, it gives CAINPLSGPSYGYTF.

This chain connects TRBV28 to TRBJ2-1; D is uncertain. This CDR3 region has 14 residues. Trimming removed 7 bases at V and 6 bases at J, with 16 bases between. Germline V gene lookup returns CDR1 MDHEN and CDR2 SYDVKM. CDR3: CASTLGWSPNEQFF. CDR3 bases: TGTGCCAGCACCCTGGGGTGGTCGCCCAATGAGCAGTTCTTC.

As for this clonotype: This sequence may be a read error, since a much larger clone differs from it by one base. V usage is TRBV12-3 or TRBV12-4 and J usage is TRBJ1-2; D is undetermined. The CDR3 runs to 13 residues. CDR3 protein: CPSSGVQAAGYTF. The CDR3 nucleotides read TGTCCCAGCAGTGGGGTCCAGGCAGCTGGCTACACCTTC.

This clonotype appeared a few times. The rearrangement links TRBV20-1 to TRBJ2-7; TRBD2 matches 13 bases. V was pared by 1 base and J by 5 bases, with 11 bases of the junction left unmatched. This CDR3 is 17 amino acids long. Germline V gene lookup returns CDR1 DFQATT and CDR2 SNEGSKA (reference sequence). The CDR3 bases are TGCAGTGCTAGAGCCGGACTAGCGGGGGCCAAAGGGAACGAGCAGTACTTC. Translated: CSARAGLAGAKGNEQYF.

Remarks on this clonotype: One end of the junction fails to match germline, which may point to a read error. This chain connects TRBV29-1 to TRBJ2-5; D could derive from TRBD1 or TRBD2 (5 bases each). Germline CDR1 is SQVTM and CDR2 is ANQGSEA. The CDR3 runs to 12 residues. DNA for the CDR3: TGCAGCGTGGAACCGGGACGCGAGACCCTGTACTTC. Translation gives CSVEPGRETLYF.

At least ten counts were recorded for this clonotype. The chain links TRBV5-4 to TRBJ1-6; the match to TRBD1 covers 8 bases. The CDR3 consists of 15 residues. CDR1 and CDR2 (germline): SGHNT, YYREEE (reference sequence). J lost 10 bases, V lost 4 bases, and 10 bases had no gene match. The CDR3 loop is CASSLTGALLSPLHF. As DNA, the CDR3 is TGTGCCAGCAGCCTGACAGGGGCTCTTCTGTCACCCCTCCACTTT. The complete variable domain, with remaining parts taken from reference TRBV5-4 and TRBJ1-6, reads ETGVTQSPTHLIKTRGQQVTLRCSSQSGHNTVSWYQQALGQGPQFIFQYYREEENGRGNFPPRFSGLQFPNYSSELNVNALELDDSALYLCASSLTGALLSPLHFGNGTRLTVT.

This clonotype was counted a few times. The chain combines TRBV7-2 with TRBJ2-1; tentative D call: TRBD1 (6 bases). The CDR3 contains 19 residues. V gave up 1 base and J gave up 0 bases, with 19 bases separating them. CDR1 and CDR2 (germline): SGHTA, FQGNSA. This CDR3 reads CASSLGHLGQSSSYNEQFF. The CDR3 nucleotides read TGTGCCAGCAGCTTAGGGCACCTCGGACAGTCCAGCTCCTACAATGAGCAGTTCTTC. Combining the CDR3 with reference TRBV7-2 and TRBJ2-1 gives the whole variable domain GAGVSQSPSNKVTEKGKDVELRCDPISGHTALYWYRQSLGQGLEFLIYFQGNSAPDKSGLPSDRFSAERTGGSVSTLTIQRTQQEDSAVYLCASSLGHLGQSSSYNEQFFGPGTRLTVL.

V is TRBV18 and J is TRBJ2-1, with D tentatively TRBD2 (5 bases). Trimming shortened V by 0 bases and J by 9 bases, and 15 bases separated the two germline ends. Germline V gene data show CDR1 as KGHSH and CDR2 as LQKENI. CDR3 length: 15 residues. The DNA of the CDR3 is TGTGCCAGCTCACCACCGCTAGCAGGTAAAGGTGAGCAGTTCTTC. It is translated as CASSPPLAGKGEQFF.

This clonotype has only a few counts. V usage is TRBV5-5 and J usage is TRBJ2-5, with a weak D call TRBD2 (6 bases). This CDR3 comprises 15 residues. The ends were cut back, 3 bases at V and 5 bases at J, with 17 bases in the middle. CDR1 is SGHKS and CDR2 is YYEKEE in the germline V gene (reference sequence). The CDR3 sequence: CASSSDPAGRETQYF. Written as DNA, the CDR3 is TGTGCCAGCAGCTCCGATCCCGCGGGGAGGGAGACCCAGTACTTC.

J is TRBJ1-4 and V is TRBV18; D may be TRBD1 (5 bases). V lost 6 bases, J lost 4 bases, and 12 bases lay in between. The CDR3 runs 14 residues. Germline-derived CDR1 and CDR2 are KGHSH and LQKENI. DNA for the CDR3: TGTGCCAGCTCTCCGGGACGGGATAATGAAAAACTGTTTTTT. Translating gives CASSPGRDNEKLFF. The full variable domain, completed using reference TRBV18 and TRBJ1-4, is NAGVMQNPRHLVRRRGQEARLRCSPMKGHSHVYWYRQLPEEGLKFMVYLQKENIIDESGMPKERFSAEFPKEGPSILRIQQVVRGDSAAYFCASSPGRDNEKLFFGSGTQLSVL.

This clonotype has only a few counts. The gene calls are TRBV15 and TRBJ2-3; no reliable D call. Trimming removed 0 bases from V and 0 bases from J, with 13 bases in between. The CDR3 loop spans 17 amino acids. Germline CDR1 LNHNV, CDR2 YYDKDF (reference sequence). This chain's CDR3 is CATSRDSVTFSTDTQYF. The CDR3 coding sequence is TGTGCCACCAGCAGAGATTCCGTAACATTTAGCACAGATACGCAGTATTTT.

This clonotype was picked up many times. The chain employs TRBV6-5 and TRBJ1-2; no clear D. CDR1 MNHEY and CDR2 SVGAGI come from the germline V gene. Trimming shortened V by 0 bases and J by 1 base, and 6 bases separated the two germline ends. The CDR3 is made up of 14 amino acids. The CDR3 DNA reads as TGTGCCAGCAGTTACTCCCAGATTAACTATGGCTACACCTTC. It yields the protein CASSYSQINYGYTF.

This clonotype turned up a few times. This sequence joins TRBV28 and TRBJ2-1, with a possible D match to TRBD2 (5 bases). The CDR3 consists of 11 residues. Trimming removed 5 bases from V and 10 bases from J, with 9 bases in between. Germline-derived CDR1 and CDR2 are MDHEN and SYDVKM. The chain's CDR3 is CASSILVEQFF. The CDR3 region has the DNA TGTGCCAGCAGTATACTAGTGGAGCAGTTCTTC.